This T cell receptor beta chain was identified in a study of blood T cell repertoires in COVID-19. Overall study context: The United States, Italy and Spain were the sources of the acute and convalescent COVID-19 samples. T cells, B-cell-depleted T cells, or PBMCs provided the cDNA or gDNA that served as material.

Original processing notes: Quantification of nucleated cells was approximated via reference gene primer amplification. Libraries were prepared by immunoSEQ multiplex PCR; TCRdb keeps only in-frame clonotypes and omits some of them. V and J calls and clone size come straight from that table; D and trimming were deduced from the DNA. The sample consists of about 110,000 clones, around 86% of them appearing once. Per the germline V gene, CDR1 is LGHNA and CDR2 is YSLEER. The CDR3 totals 14 residues. V lost 1 base, J lost 8 bases, and 11 bases lay in between. The TCR sequence derives from a woman aged 70-85 years with acute or convalescent COVID-19. What was sequenced was peripheral blood. The genes are TRBV4-3 and TRBJ1-4; D uncertain. The CDR3 loop is CASSQVSQTEKLFF. CDR3 in DNA: TGCGCCAGCAGCCAAGTTAGCCAGACCGAAAAACTGTTTTTT.